This TCR beta chain originates from a study of blood T cells in healthy people across ages. Study-level results: Long-lived donors had more naive CD4+ cells and higher diversity than aged donors.

With V trimmed by 4 bases and J by 3 bases, 16 bases remained unmatched. CDR3 size: 18 residues. CDR1 is SGHRS, CDR2 YFSETQ, per germline. This clonotype turned up a few times. What it recognizes is unknown. Primers used in a second PCR of roughly 6 to 11 cycles were a sample-barcoded 5' primer and a J-beta primer mix. TCRdb re-analysed the 5' RACE reads in MiXCR, keeping a single row per CDR3 protein. The sample consists of 1.4 million or so distinct CDR3 sequences, 35% to 45% of them appearing once. The V gene is TRBV5-1, the J gene TRBJ1-1; 9 positions match TRBD1. Sequenced input: blood. The sequence was obtained from a woman aged 18-30 years in good health. The CDR3 nucleotides are TGCGCCAGCAGCCTAACGACCCGGGACAGGGACCTTCACACTGAAGCTTTCTTT. As protein: CASSLTTRDRDLHTEAFF. Variable domain in full (rest from reference TRBV5-1 and TRBJ1-1): KAGVTQTPRYLIKTRGQQVTLSCSPISGHRSVSWYQQTPGQGLQFLFEYFSETQRNKGNFPGRFSGRQFSNSRSEMNVSTLELGDSALYLCASSLTTRDRDLHTEAFFGQGTRLTVV.